Following are 18 T cell receptor beta chains from one sample sequenced in a study of molecular identifiers for immune sequencing clone quantification. TCRdb analysed the PCR reads with MiXCR anew, one entry per CDR3 protein. The sample includes some 590,000 distinct CDR3 sequences, around 25% of them seen just once. The sample consisted of naive CD8+ T cells from blood, with Jurkat cell RNA spiked in. The subset denotes: FACS-sorted CD8+CD4-CCR7+CD45RA+ naive T cells. The receptors here all came from a human donor in good health. Some libraries in this study had Jurkat cell RNA spiked in.

This clonotype was seen only a few times. V is TRBV19 and J is TRBJ1-1; D may be TRBD1 (5 bases). Germline CDR1 and CDR2: LNHDA and SQIVND (reference sequence). Trimming took 3 bases from V and 4 from J, leaving 12 bases between them. The CDR3 consists of 14 residues. Here the CDR3 reads CASSMMGVTTEAFF. The CDR3 DNA is TGTGCCAGTAGTATGATGGGGGTGACCACTGAAGCTTTCTTT.

This clonotype was found once. Since a much larger clone is just one base distant, this may be a read error. The chain uses TRBV12-5 and TRBJ1-2; a weak D match, TRBD1 (5 bases). The CDR3 consists of 15 residues. Germline V gene sequence: CDR1 LGHNT, CDR2 FRNRAP. The CDR3 region has the DNA TGTGCTAGTGTTTTGATTCCCCCGACAGTCTATGGCTACACCTTC. Translation gives CASVLIPPTVYGYTF.

This clonotype was detected only a few times. The J gene is TRBJ2-5, the V gene TRBV27; D is unclear. Trimming shortened V by 3 bases and J by 5 bases, and 10 bases separated the two germline ends. Looked up from germline, CDR1 is MNHEY and CDR2 is SMNVEV (reference sequence). This CDR3 spans 13 amino acids. Here the CDR3 reads CASSFTVGETQYF. The CDR3 region has the DNA TGTGCCAGCAGTTTTACGGTGGGCGAGACCCAGTACTTC.

The V call is TRBV28, the J call TRBJ2-3, with 8 bases lining up with TRBD2. The ends lost 10 bases at V and 1 base at J; junction bases unmatched: 19. The CDR3 consists of 18 residues. From germline, CDR1 is MDHEN and CDR2 SYDVKM. CDR3 coding DNA: TGTGCCACCGGGCCGTCAGCGGGAGCTCTGTCAGGCACAGATACGCAGTATTTT. This encodes CATGPSAGALSGTDTQYF.

CDR3 region: CASSLTSGTSGGRSYNEQFF. In DNA, the CDR3 is TGTGCCAGCAGCCTTACCTCCGGGACTAGCGGGGGTCGGTCCTACAATGAGCAGTTCTTC. V is TRBV7-9 and J is TRBJ2-1; TRBD2 aligns across 14 bases. Per germline, CDR1 SEHNR and CDR2 FQNEAQ (reference sequence). After removal of 5 bases from V and 1 base from J, the junction contained 13 bases not matched to a gene. The CDR3 has 20 residues.

This clonotype has a count of ten or more. This chain links TRBV7-9 with TRBJ2-7; 11 bases align to TRBD1. The CDR3 contains 15 residues. Germline loops: CDR1 SEHNR, CDR2 FQNEAQ (reference sequence). After removal of 5 bases from V and 2 bases from J, the junction contained 5 bases not matched to a gene. Here the CDR3 reads CASSHGGQGAYEQYF. The CDR3 DNA reads as TGTGCCAGCAGCCACGGGGGACAGGGGGCCTACGAGCAGTACTTC.

Remarks on this clonotype: With a much larger clone just one base away, this may be a read error. This chain links TRBV12-3 or TRBV12-4 with TRBJ1-2; the D is unclear. The CDR3 consists of 14 residues. With 3 bases removed from V and 6 bases from J, the gap between germline ends came to 14 bases. The CDR3 nucleotides read TGTGCCAGCAGTTTGAGGACGGTGGCGCATGGCTACACCTTC. Residues: CASSLRTVAHGYTF.

This clonotype was seen more than once but under ten times. V gene TRBV13 combines with J gene TRBJ1-1; D perhaps matches TRBD1 (5 bases). The CDR3 loop spans 13 amino acids. V lost 5 bases, J lost 2 bases, and 9 bases lay in between. Germline V lookup: CDR1 PRHDT, CDR2 FYEKMQ (reference sequence). For the CDR3, the DNA is TGTGCCAGCAGCAAGACAGCAAACACTGAAGCTTTCTTT. Its protein is CASSKTANTEAFF.

This clonotype was seen a few times. The chain recombines TRBV30 with TRBJ2-1, with D possibly being TRBD1 or TRBD2 (5 bases each). V shed 2 bases and J shed 8 bases, with 7 bases lying between them. The CDR3 runs to 11 residues. In germline, CDR1 is GTSNPN, CDR2 SVGIG (reference sequence). This chain's CDR3 is CAWSWGHEQFF. CDR3 DNA: TGTGCCTGGAGTTGGGGACATGAGCAGTTCTTC. The full variable domain, with the rest looked up from reference TRBV30 and TRBJ2-1, is SQTIHQWPATLVQPVGSPLSLECTVEGTSNPNLYWYRQAAGRGLQLLFYSVGIGQISSEVPQNLSASRPQDRQFILSSKKLLLSDSGFYLCAWSWGHEQFFGPGTRLTVL.

The rearrangement joins TRBV3-2 to TRBJ2-5; the DNA was not used to check the table's D call, TRBD1. TRBV3-2 is flagged as a pseudogene. The CDR3 covers 15 residues. CDR3 DNA sequence: TGTGCCAGCCGACCCTACCCGGGGGGCCAAGAGACCCAGTACTTC. Encoded protein: CASRPYPGGQETQYF.

The chain links TRBV7-2 to TRBJ2-1; 11 bases are shared with TRBD2. Germline CDR1 and CDR2: SGHTA and FQGNSA. This CDR3 is built from 15 residues. V lost 4 bases to trimming and J lost 9 bases; unmatched junction nucleotides: 8. The CDR3, as DNA: TGTGCCAGCAGCTCTGGACTAGCGGGTAAGGTTGAGCAGTTCTTC. Residues: CASSSGLAGKVEQFF.

The genes are TRBV7-9 and TRBJ2-1; 8 nucleotides agree with TRBD2. The CDR3 is made up of 17 amino acids. V lost 5 bases and J lost 1; bases outside the gene matches: 10. The germline V gene encodes CDR1 SEHNR and CDR2 FQNEAQ (reference sequence). For the CDR3, the DNA is TGTGCCAGCAGCCCGACGCTCACTAGCGGTTCCTACAATGAGCAGTTCTTC. Amino acid sequence: CASSPTLTSGSYNEQFF.

This clonotype was observed a single time. The chain has TRBV11-1 and TRBJ2-7; 9 bases line up with TRBD2. Germline trimming cut 6 bases from V and 2 bases from J; bases unmatched to any gene: 11. This CDR3 contains 16 residues. The germline V gene has CDR1 SGHAT and CDR2 FQDESV (reference sequence). CDR3 protein: CASSHNRGLAAYEQYF. CDR3 coding DNA: TGTGCCAGCAGTCATAACAGGGGACTAGCCGCCTACGAGCAGTACTTC.

Comment on this clonotype: One junction end disagrees with the germline gene, perhaps due to a read error. This chain connects TRBV9 to TRBJ2-2; 7 bases are a match to TRBD1. In germline, CDR1 is SGDLS, CDR2 YYNGEE. CDR3 length equals 15 residues. CDR3: CASSSPGQFTEELFF. CDR3 sequence (DNA): TGTGCCAGCAGCTCTCCGGGACAGTTCACCGAGGAGCTGTTTTTT.

This chain joins TRBV20-1 and TRBJ1-1; D remains unclear. The V end was cut by 3 bases, the J end by 0 bases, with 14 bases between. This CDR3 has 15 amino acids. Germline lookup yields CDR1 DFQATT and CDR2 SNEGSKA (reference sequence). The CDR3 DNA reads as TGCAGTGCTAGGAATCAAGTTAGCATGAACACTGAAGCTTTCTTT. Translating gives CSARNQVSMNTEAFF.

The gene calls are TRBV3-1 and TRBJ2-3; weak D call: TRBD2 (5 bases). CDR3 length: 17 amino acids. Trimming left V 0 bases short and J 4 bases short, with 17 bases between. Looked up from germline, CDR1 is LGHDT and CDR2 is YNNKEL (reference sequence). CDR3 nucleotide sequence: TGTGCCAGCAGCCAAGAAGGACTTAGCCGGCAGGCAGATACGCAGTATTTT. Translation gives CASSQEGLSRQADTQYF.

This clonotype was counted at least ten times. V and J are TRBV6-6 and TRBJ2-7, with 7 bases identical to TRBD2. The CDR3 has 14 amino acids. V was clipped by 2 bases and J by 6 bases; unmatched bases: 7. Germline lookup yields CDR1 MNHNY and CDR2 SVGAGI (reference sequence). CDR3 sequence reads: CASSYVAGVFEQYF. Here the CDR3 DNA reads TGTGCCAGCAGTTACGTGGCGGGAGTATTCGAGCAGTACTTC.

The rearrangement joins TRBV4-3 to TRBJ1-1; D not resolved. Trimming took 1 base from V and 1 from J, leaving 10 bases between them. The CDR3 runs 15 residues. The germline V gene encodes CDR1 LGHNA and CDR2 YSLEER. CDR3 in DNA: TGCGCCAGCAGCCAAGCGTCGGAAAGGAACACTGAAGCTTTCTTT. Protein: CASSQASERNTEAFF.